These 20 T cell receptor beta chains were all obtained from the same sample, sequenced in a study of metastatic and nonmetastatic thyroid tumors (dated by TCRdb to about 2020). Library generation was performed with PCR. The sequencing machine was an Illumina HiSeq 4000. The public reads were run again by TCRdb, first through fastp at Q25 and then through MiXCR, and only productive beta chains were kept. This sample has more than 35,000 clones in its table, and less than 15% of those were observed once. Of the sample, more than 8% is held by the ten largest clones. None of the patients had been given any treatment before thyroid surgery. Sequenced: blood. These receptors came from a female donor with papillary thyroid cancer or a benign thyroid nodule (not recorded which). Some clones in this sample may be carry-over from other donors' samples.

This clone was detected many times. V usage is TRBV7-8 and J usage is TRBJ2-7; D ambiguous. The ends were cut back, 2 bases at V and 7 bases at J, with 15 bases in the middle. Germline CDR1 SGHVS, CDR2 FQNEAQ. This CDR3 comprises 14 residues. CDR3 in DNA: TGTGCCAGCAGCTTACCTCAAGGAGTCGGGGAGCAGTACTTC. Its translation is CASSLPQGVGEQYF.

On this clone itself: One base away lies a much larger clone, so this may be a sequencing read error. Other DNA sequences in this sample translate to the same CDR3. V and J are TRBV2 and TRBJ2-7; 7 positions match TRBD1. V shed 4 bases and J 7 bases; nucleotides not matched to a gene: 13. The length of the CDR3 is 15 residues. Germline assignment: CDR1 SNHLY and CDR2 FYNNEI. The CDR3 sequence is CASSVGDSPTDEQYF. CDR3 coding DNA: TGTGCCAGCAGTGTAGGGGACAGCCCTACAGATGAGCAGTACTTC. The variable domain in full, with the rest retrieved from reference TRBV2 and TRBJ2-7, is EPEVTQTPSHQVTQMGQEVILRCVPISNHLYFYWYRQILGQKVEFLVSFYNNEISEKSEIFDDQFSVERPDGSNFTLKIRSTKLEDSAMYFCASSVGDSPTDEQYFGPGTRLTVT.

In this sample, this clone turned up many times. The chain is built from TRBV7-8 and TRBJ2-7; TRBD1 or TRBD2 may be the D gene (6 bases each). The CDR3 has 15 residues. V shed 0 bases and J shed 0 bases, with 9 bases lying between them. Looked up from germline, CDR1 is SGHVS and CDR2 is FQNEAQ. The CDR3 DNA follows: TGTGCCAGCAGCTTAGCGGGGGGCAACTCCTACGAGCAGTACTTC. The encoded protein is CASSLAGGNSYEQYF.

This clone was seen repeatedly, ten times or more. The chain links TRBV20-1 to TRBJ2-7; 8 nucleotides line up with TRBD2. The CDR3 contains 14 residues. Germline assignment: CDR1 DFQATT and CDR2 SNEGSKA (reference sequence). The CDR3 spells CSLLPGSGINEQYF. The CDR3 DNA sequence: TGCAGCCTCCTCCCGGGTAGCGGGATCAACGAGCAGTACTTC.

This clone was counted at least ten times. CDR3 residues: CASSLTGVYEQFF. CDR3 nucleotides: TGCGCCAGCAGCTTGACGGGAGTATATGAGCAGTTCTTC. The V gene is TRBV5-1, the J gene TRBJ2-1; D is perhaps TRBD2 (6 bases). CDR3 length equals 13 residues. Germline assignment: CDR1 SGHRS and CDR2 YFSETQ. The V gene lost 1 base and the J gene lost 8 bases, with 10 bases spanning the gap. The full variable domain, with the rest looked up from reference TRBV5-1 and TRBJ2-1, is KAGVTQTPRYLIKTRGQQVTLSCSPISGHRSVSWYQQTPGQGLQFLFEYFSETQRNKGNFPGRFSGRQFSNSRSEMNVSTLELGDSALYLCASSLTGVYEQFFGPGTRLTVL.

This clone was seen at least ten times. The V and J genes are TRBV20-1 and TRBJ2-7, with D maybe TRBD2 (6 bases). Germline CDR1 and CDR2: DFQATT and SNEGSKA (reference sequence). V lost 3 bases, J lost 6 bases, and 18 bases lay in between. The CDR3 runs 14 residues. The CDR3 bases are TGCAGTGCTAGCACTAGCATCGACGTCTCCGAGCAGTACTTC. It specifies CSASTSIDVSEQYF.

This clone has at least ten counts. This chain links TRBV2 with TRBJ2-7; TRBD2 matches 9 bases. After removal of 7 bases from V and 2 bases from J, the junction contained 3 bases not matched to a gene. The CDR3 is 13 amino acids. Germline V lookup: CDR1 SNHLY, CDR2 FYNNEI. DNA for the CDR3: TGTGCCAGCACCGGCGGGAGGGCCTACGAGCAGTACTTC. It codes for CASTGGRAYEQYF.

This clone was detected ten times or more. A much larger clone is a single base away; this may be a read error. V usage is TRBV6-1 and J usage is TRBJ1-3, with no clear D. The CDR3 runs to 14 residues. Germline loops: CDR1 MNHNS, CDR2 SASEGT. The chain's CDR3 is CASTSWAAGSTIYF. The CDR3 DNA follows: TGTGCCAGCACCAGCTGGGCGGCTGGAAGCACCATATATTTT.

This clone was detected ten times or more. The chain recombines TRBV7-2 with TRBJ2-7; D possibly matches TRBD1 or TRBD2 (7 bases each). The CDR3 runs 14 residues. Trimming left V 7 bases short and J 9 bases short, with 22 bases between. Germline V gene sequence: CDR1 SGHTA, CDR2 FQGNSA. The DNA for the CDR3 is TGTGCCAGCACTCAGGGGGGACTAATAAGAGGGCAGTACTTC. Its translation: CASTQGGLIRGQYF.

In regard to this clone: One end of the junction varies from germline; a read error may be responsible. This rearrangement joins TRBV20-1 to TRBJ2-6; D remains ambiguous. Looked up from germline, CDR1 is DFQATT and CDR2 is SNEGSKA (reference sequence). This CDR3 contains 15 residues. The CDR3 sequence: CSARDRLSVANVLTF. The CDR3 DNA sequence: TGCAGTGCTAGAGATCGACTCTCTGTGGCCAACGTCCTGACTTTC.

This clone was observed a single time. CDR3 region: CAWSVPPDLGNTIYF. The CDR3 DNA reads TGTGCCTGGAGTGTACCTCCTGATCTTGGAAACACCATATATTTT. This chain uses TRBV30 with TRBJ1-3; D not certain. From germline, CDR1 is GTSNPN and CDR2 SVGIG (reference sequence). The ends were cut back, 0 bases at V and 3 bases at J, with 12 bases in the middle. This CDR3 comprises 15 residues.

This clone was seen only a few times. The chain has TRBV28 and TRBJ1-5; D gene unclear. The V end lost 7 bases, the J end lost 7 bases, and 17 bases lay between the germline ends. In germline, CDR1 is MDHEN, CDR2 SYDVKM. This CDR3 has 14 amino acids. The CDR3, as DNA: TGTGCCAGCACCTCACTAGTGATGGTACAGCCCCAGCATTTT. Protein: CASTSLVMVQPQHF.

This clone has ten or more counts. The rearrangement uses TRBV5-1 and TRBJ2-2; 11 bases agree with TRBD2. Unmatched junction bases numbered 10, after V lost 4 bases and J lost 5 bases. The germline V gene encodes CDR1 SGHRS and CDR2 YFSETQ. The CDR3 sequence is 17 residues long. CDR3 region: CASSEKLAGAGTGELFF. The DNA for the CDR3 is TGCGCCAGCAGCGAGAAACTAGCGGGAGCGGGAACCGGGGAGCTGTTTTTT.

This clone is classed as medium-sized (0.01 to 0.1%). The gene calls are TRBV6-1 and TRBJ1-1, with a weak D call TRBD1 (6 bases). Germline V CDR1 and CDR2: MNHNS, SASEGT. Trimming left V 5 bases short and J 5 bases short, with 21 bases between. The CDR3 loop spans 16 amino acids. DNA for the CDR3: TGTGCCAGCAGTCCGCTAGATGGGGGCGCTCAGACTGAAGCTTTCTTT. The encoded protein is CASSPLDGGAQTEAFF.

On this clone itself: The CDR3 does not close with the conserved phenylalanine or tryptophan, likely indicating a read error. The chain joins TRBV30 to TRBJ2-1, with 13 bases matching TRBD2. The CDR3 is made up of 16 amino acids. V was pared by 1 base and J by 5 bases, with 5 bases of the junction left unmatched. Germline V gene data show CDR1 as GTSNPN and CDR2 as SVGIG (reference sequence). The CDR3 nucleotides read TGTGCCTGGAGTGAACCGACTAGCGGGGGGAACAATGAGCAGTTCTTA. This codes for CAWSEPTSGGNNEQFL.

This clone has ten or more counts. V usage is TRBV19 and J usage is TRBJ2-1; D possibly matches TRBD1 or TRBD2 (5 bases each). The length of the CDR3 is 15 residues. Between the trimmed V and J ends, which lost 6 bases and 4 bases, there was a span of 16 bases. Germline V gene data show CDR1 as LNHDA and CDR2 as SQIVND (reference sequence). In DNA form, the CDR3 reads TGTGCCAGTAGACCGTGGGACCTGGGGTACAATGAGCAGTTCTTC. Translating gives CASRPWDLGYNEQFF.

The chain combines TRBV20-1 with TRBJ1-5; D gene uncertain. This CDR3 comprises 15 residues. Trimming shortened V by 3 bases and J by 3 bases, and 15 bases separated the two germline ends. The germline V gene has CDR1 DFQATT and CDR2 SNEGSKA (reference sequence). CDR3 loop: CSASHSAYINQPQHF. CDR3 sequence (DNA): TGCAGTGCTAGTCACAGTGCATATATCAATCAGCCCCAGCATTTT.

This clone was detected ten times or more. The gene calls are TRBV30 and TRBJ1-1, with a weak D call TRBD1 (6 bases). From germline, CDR1 is GTSNPN and CDR2 SVGIG (reference sequence). The CDR3 covers 14 residues. The V end lost 8 bases, the J end lost 2 bases, and 18 bases lay between the germline ends. The CDR3 nucleotides are TGTGCCCGAAGCAGGGGTTGGGGAAACACTGAAGCTTTCTTT. Translated, it gives CARSRGWGNTEAFF.

Comment on this clone: A read error is possible here, since a much larger clone lies one base away. The chain carries TRBV2 and TRBJ1-3; maybe TRBD1 (5 bases). The germline gives CDR1 SNHLY, CDR2 FYNNEI. The CDR3 runs to 15 residues. V shed 5 bases and J shed 6 bases, with 17 bases lying between them. CDR3 DNA: TGTGCCAGCAGTCACCGCGGCCCCGGGGCAAACACCATATATTTT. The encoded protein is CASSHRGPGANTIYF.

This clone was recorded at least ten times. The chain employs TRBV15 and TRBJ2-4; 9 bases agree with TRBD1. The germline CDR1 and CDR2 sequences are LNHNV and YYDKDF (reference sequence). V dropped 4 bases and J dropped 2; count of bases not matched to a gene: 3. The CDR3 has 15 residues. CDR3 sequence (DNA): TGTGCCACCAGCAAACAGGGGGCGACCAAAAACATTCAGTACTTC. This sequence encodes CATSKQGATKNIQYF.